Shown below are 23 T cell receptor beta chains from a single sample sequenced in a study of T-cell memory formation after mild COVID-19. One entry per CDR3 protein, called by TCRdb with MiXCR from the 5' RACE reads. The sample holds about 250,000 distinct CDR3 sequences, about 16% seen once. The sample was PBMCs or a T cell subset sorted from them (not recorded which). The source of these receptors is an adult woman who had mild COVID-19 (a few samples of this study predate the infection). Cell type and time point are not known.

This clonotype was counted only a few times. V usage is TRBV29-1 and J usage is TRBJ2-3; TRBD1 might be the D (6 bases). Germline lookup yields CDR1 SQVTM and CDR2 ANQGSEA. The CDR3 sequence is 11 residues long. The ends were cut back, 7 bases at V and 1 base at J, with 6 bases in the middle. For the CDR3, the DNA is TGCAGCGGACAGGGCACAGATACGCAGTATTTT. It yields the protein CSGQGTDTQYF.

This clonotype was seen more than once but under ten times. The chain joins TRBV5-1 to TRBJ1-6, with a tentative D call TRBD1 (6 bases). Looked up from germline, CDR1 is SGHRS and CDR2 is YFSETQ. Trimming pared 0 bases from V and 6 bases from J, leaving 10 bases between. The CDR3 is 15 amino acids. The CDR3 region is CASSLDRASNSPLHF. Written as DNA, the CDR3 is TGCGCCAGCAGCTTGGACAGGGCGAGTAATTCACCCCTCCACTTT.

The genes are TRBV6-5 and TRBJ1-5; 8 bases map to TRBD1. CDR1 is MNHEY and CDR2 is SVGAGI in the germline V gene. J was trimmed by 6 bases and V by 7 bases; bases with no gene match: 5. The CDR3 is 13 amino acids. The chain's CDR3 is CASNEQGGQPQHF. As DNA, the CDR3 is TGTGCCAGCAATGAACAGGGGGGTCAGCCCCAGCATTTT.

This chain links TRBV6-1 with TRBJ2-5; D remains unclear. The CDR3 extends over 15 amino acids. V lost 3 bases and J lost 5, with 16 bases in between. CDR1 and CDR2 (germline): MNHNS, SASEGT. The CDR3 DNA reads as TGTGCCAGCAGTGAGTTATCCACCGTCCGTGAGACCCAGTACTTC. Amino acids: CASSELSTVRETQYF.

This clonotype has a handful of counts. The V call is TRBV15, the J call TRBJ2-1; D is perhaps TRBD1 (5 bases). Trimming left V 3 bases short and J 6 bases short, with 15 bases between. CDR1 and CDR2 (germline): LNHNV, YYDKDF (reference sequence). The CDR3 is 15 amino acids. CDR3 in amino acids: CATSSRRDRLNEQFF. CDR3 sequence (DNA): TGTGCCACCAGCAGTCGGCGAGACAGACTCAATGAGCAGTTCTTC. The full variable domain, in which reference TRBV15 and TRBJ2-1 provide the parts outside the CDR3, is DAMVIQNPRYQVTQFGKPVTLSCSQTLNHNVMYWYQQKSSQAPKLLFHYYDKDFNNEADTPDNFQSRRPNTSFCFLDIRSPGLGDTAMYLCATSSRRDRLNEQFFGPGTRLTVL.

This clonotype was seen a few times. V usage is TRBV20-1 and J usage is TRBJ2-1, with D unresolved. The CDR3 totals 16 residues. V lost 0 bases to trimming and J lost 7 bases, with 19 bases between them. Germline CDR1 is DFQATT and CDR2 is SNEGSKA (reference sequence). CDR3 in amino acids: CSARDRRRPSANEQFF. For the CDR3, the DNA is TGCAGTGCTAGAGATCGGAGACGGCCGTCGGCGAATGAGCAGTTCTTC.

This clonotype has a handful of counts. The genes are TRBV12-3 or TRBV12-4 and TRBJ2-5, with D possibly matching TRBD2 (6 bases). Deletions cut 3 bases from V and 5 bases from J, with 19 bases between. This CDR3 spans 16 amino acids. The CDR3 region is CASSFSKAPGVETQYF. CDR3 in DNA: TGTGCCAGCAGTTTTTCGAAGGCCCCGGGAGTGGAGACCCAGTACTTC.

This clonotype appeared a few times. This chain links TRBV4-1 with TRBJ2-7; D might be TRBD2 (5 bases). V was pared by 1 base and J by 4 bases, with 11 bases between. Germline lookup yields CDR1 MGHRA and CDR2 YSYEKL. This CDR3 spans 14 amino acids. In nucleotides, the CDR3 is TGCGCCAGCAGCCAAGTCGGGAAGGGTTACGAGCAGTACTTC. It translates to CASSQVGKGYEQYF.

This clonotype has a handful of counts. The V and J genes are TRBV12-3 or TRBV12-4 and TRBJ2-7; TRBD2 matches at 7 bases. The CDR3 totals 14 residues. Germline trimming cut 5 bases from V and 3 bases from J; bases unmatched to any gene: 7. For the CDR3, the DNA is TGTGCCAGCAGTCACACTAGCGACCTCTACGAGCAGTACTTC. The encoded protein is CASSHTSDLYEQYF.

V is TRBV6-5 and J is TRBJ1-2; 9 nucleotides agree with TRBD1. The germline V gene encodes CDR1 MNHEY and CDR2 SVGAGI. CDR3 size: 15 residues. Trimming removed 6 bases from V and 6 bases from J; junction bases left unmatched: 11. CDR3 amino acids: CASRGGGTGRNGYTF. Here the CDR3 DNA reads TGTGCCAGCAGGGGAGGGGGGACAGGGAGAAATGGCTACACCTTC.

This sequence joins TRBV29-1 and TRBJ1-1, with 7 bases aligning to TRBD1. The CDR3 is made up of 13 amino acids. The J segment lost 3 bases and the V segment lost 7 bases, leaving 8 bases of the junction unmatched. Germline CDR1 reads SQVTM; CDR2 reads ANQGSEA. The CDR3 nucleotides are TGCAGCGCCCACAGGGGTTACGACACTGAAGCTTTCTTT. It translates to CSAHRGYDTEAFF. Full variable domain (remainder filled in from reference TRBV29-1 and TRBJ1-1): SAVISQKPSRDICQRGTSLTIQCQVDSQVTMMFWYRQQPGQSLTLIATANQGSEATYESGFVIDKFPISRPNLTFSTLTVSNMSPEDSSIYLCSAHRGYDTEAFFGQGTRLTVV.

This clonotype appeared a few times. The chain carries TRBV5-1 and TRBJ2-3; D uncertain. The CDR3 contains 15 residues. Between the trimmed V and J ends, which lost 1 base and 3 bases, there was a span of 12 bases. CDR1 SGHRS and CDR2 YFSETQ come from the germline V gene. As DNA, the CDR3 is TGCGCCAGCAGCTTGTATCAGGATCCGACAGATACGCAGTATTTT. Translation: CASSLYQDPTDTQYF.

This clonotype was counted only a few times. The rearrangement joins TRBV12-5 to TRBJ2-5; 8 nucleotides align to TRBD2. This CDR3 has 17 amino acids. The germline V gene has CDR1 LGHNT and CDR2 FRNRAP. V shed 4 bases, J shed 4 bases, and the junction held 14 bases outside the gene matches. The CDR3 is CASGSGGGAGVRETQYF. CDR3 coding DNA: TGTGCTAGTGGTTCCGGGGGGGGTGCGGGAGTTAGAGAGACCCAGTACTTC. Full variable domain (remainder filled in from reference TRBV12-5 and TRBJ2-5): DARVTQTPRHKVTEMGQEVTMRCQPILGHNTVFWYRQTMMQGLELLAYFRNRAPLDDSGMPKDRFSAEMPDATLATLKIQPSEPRDSAVYFCASGSGGGAGVRETQYFGPGTRLLVL.

This clonotype was counted a few times. The CDR3 bases are TGTGCCAGCAGTGCCTCAGGGCCTAGCAATCAGCCCCAGCATTTT. Its protein is CASSASGPSNQPQHF. The chain combines TRBV6-1 with TRBJ1-5; TRBD1 is a possible D gene (5 bases). The CDR3 covers 15 residues. V gave up 4 bases and J gave up 0 bases, with 10 bases separating them. Germline-derived CDR1 and CDR2 are MNHNS and SASEGT.

This clonotype was detected many times. This rearrangement joins TRBV20-1 to TRBJ1-1, with D uncertain. Germline values: CDR1 DFQATT, CDR2 SNEGSKA (reference sequence). The CDR3 is made up of 11 amino acids. V lost 5 bases and J 1 base, leaving 5 bases between the germline ends. The CDR3, as DNA: TGCAGTGCTGATGGGAACACTGAAGCTTTCTTT. Its protein product is CSADGNTEAFF.

This clonotype was seen many times. The chain is built from TRBV24-1 and TRBJ2-7, with D possibly being TRBD1 (6 bases). CDR3 length: 14 amino acids. V was pared by 3 bases and J by 5 bases, with 13 bases between. CDR1 is KGHDR and CDR2 is SFDVKD in the germline V gene. The CDR3 region is CATSDPRGNDEQYF. CDR3 DNA sequence: TGTGCCACCAGTGATCCGAGGGGGAACGACGAGCAGTACTTC.

This clonotype was recorded a few times. V usage is TRBV29-1 and J usage is TRBJ1-1, with D maybe TRBD1 (5 bases). This CDR3 contains 13 residues. Per germline, CDR1 SQVTM and CDR2 ANQGSEA. V shed 7 bases and J shed 6 bases, with 18 bases lying between them. This chain's CDR3 is CSADGGEGSEAFF. Here the CDR3 DNA reads TGCAGCGCCGATGGGGGGGAAGGGTCTGAAGCTTTCTTT.

This clonotype has a handful of counts. The gene calls are TRBV12-3 or TRBV12-4 and TRBJ2-1, with a possible D match to TRBD1 (6 bases). V was clipped by 4 bases and J by 6 bases, with 19 bases between them. This CDR3 has 16 residues. CDR3: CASSSTFRGVGNEQFF. The CDR3 DNA reads TGTGCCAGCAGTTCAACATTCAGGGGAGTAGGCAATGAGCAGTTCTTC.

V usage is TRBV3-1 and J usage is TRBJ1-1; TRBD1 matches at 10 bases. V shed 0 bases, J shed 11 bases, and the junction held 6 bases outside the gene matches. CDR1 and CDR2 (germline): LGHDT, YNNKEL (reference sequence). The CDR3 totals 14 residues. The CDR3 reads CASSQEWDRGEAFF. In nucleotides, the CDR3 is TGTGCCAGCAGCCAAGAATGGGACAGGGGAGAGGCTTTCTTT.

A few counts support this clonotype. V gene TRBV27 combines with J gene TRBJ2-7, with a tentative D call TRBD2 (7 bases). CDR1 is MNHEY, CDR2 SMNVEV, per germline (reference sequence). V lost 4 bases and J 3 bases, leaving 13 bases between the germline ends. The CDR3 is made up of 14 amino acids. The CDR3 bases are TGTGCCAGCAGTTCAAAGGGGGGGCTCTACGAGCAGTACTTC. Its protein product is CASSSKGGLYEQYF.

The chain links TRBV6-5 to TRBJ1-5; 7 nucleotides match TRBD1. In germline, CDR1 is MNHEY, CDR2 SVGAGI. V lost 6 bases and J lost 7; bases outside the gene matches: 6. The length of the CDR3 is 13 residues. The CDR3, as DNA: TGTGCCAGCAGAGGGGGCGGGAGGCAGCCCCAGCATTTT. It is translated as CASRGGGRQPQHF.

This clonotype has only a few counts. The V call is TRBV12-3 or TRBV12-4, the J call TRBJ2-7; the D gene is possibly TRBD2 (5 bases). The CDR3 spans 15 residues. V lost 6 bases to trimming and J lost 3 bases, with 18 bases between them. The CDR3 protein is CASSSQRRPLYEQYF. The CDR3 DNA reads TGTGCCAGCAGCAGTCAGCGGAGACCCCTCTACGAGCAGTACTTC.

The chain is built from TRBV6-6 and TRBJ1-3; 7 bases match TRBD1. With 7 bases clipped from V and 0 bases from J, the junction kept 15 bases outside the gene matches. The CDR3 is made up of 18 amino acids. Germline loops: CDR1 MNHNY, CDR2 SVGAGI (reference sequence). The CDR3 sequence is CASIPSGTESSSGNTIYF. The CDR3 nucleotides are TGTGCCAGCATTCCTAGCGGGACAGAGTCTAGCTCTGGAAACACCATATATTTT.